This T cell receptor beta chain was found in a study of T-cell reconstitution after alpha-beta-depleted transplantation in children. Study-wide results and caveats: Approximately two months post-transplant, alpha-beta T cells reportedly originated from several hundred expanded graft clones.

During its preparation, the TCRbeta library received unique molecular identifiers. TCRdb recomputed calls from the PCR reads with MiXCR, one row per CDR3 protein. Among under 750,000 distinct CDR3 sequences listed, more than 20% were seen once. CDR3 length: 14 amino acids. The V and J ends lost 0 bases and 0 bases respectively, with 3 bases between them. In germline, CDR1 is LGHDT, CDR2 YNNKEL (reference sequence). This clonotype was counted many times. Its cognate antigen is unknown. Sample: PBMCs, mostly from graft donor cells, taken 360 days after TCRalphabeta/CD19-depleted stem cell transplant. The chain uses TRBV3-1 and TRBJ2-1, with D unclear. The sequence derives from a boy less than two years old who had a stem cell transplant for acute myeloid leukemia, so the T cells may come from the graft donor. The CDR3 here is CASSQDDSYNEQFF. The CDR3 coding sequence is TGTGCCAGCAGCCAAGATGACTCCTACAATGAGCAGTTCTTC.